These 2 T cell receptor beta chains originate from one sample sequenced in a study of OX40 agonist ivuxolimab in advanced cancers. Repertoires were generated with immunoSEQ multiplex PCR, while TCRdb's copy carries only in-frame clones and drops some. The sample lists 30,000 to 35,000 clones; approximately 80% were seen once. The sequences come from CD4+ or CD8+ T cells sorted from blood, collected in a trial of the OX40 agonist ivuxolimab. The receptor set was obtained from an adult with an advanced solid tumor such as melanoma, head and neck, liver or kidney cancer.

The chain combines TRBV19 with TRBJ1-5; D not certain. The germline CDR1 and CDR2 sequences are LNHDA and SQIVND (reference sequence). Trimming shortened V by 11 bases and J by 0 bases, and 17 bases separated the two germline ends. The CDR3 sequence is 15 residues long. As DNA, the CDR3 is TGTGCCTCCTGCGAAGGGAGCTATAGCAATCAGCCCCAGCATTTT. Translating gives CASCEGSYSNQPQHF.

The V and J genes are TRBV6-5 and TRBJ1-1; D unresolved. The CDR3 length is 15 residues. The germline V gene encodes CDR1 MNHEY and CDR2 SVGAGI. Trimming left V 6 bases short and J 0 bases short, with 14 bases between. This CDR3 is CASSPQQSMNTEAFF. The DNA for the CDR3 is TGTGCCAGCAGCCCACAGCAATCTATGAACACTGAAGCTTTCTTT.